Shown below are 25 T cell receptor beta chains from a single sample sequenced in a study of regulatory T cells in long-lasting Graves disease. The time point here: newly diagnosed GD, antithyroid drugs for less than 3 months. Extracted PBMC RNA gave rise to the TCR library. Sequencing libraries for TCR beta were prepared with iRepertoire HTBI primers and Arm-PCR of CDR3 regions. MiXCR was run by TCRdb on the multiplex PCR reads, yielding one entry per CDR3 protein. The sample gives around 420,000 distinct CDR3 sequences, roughly a sixth of which show up once; 22% is in the top ten. Sequenced material: peripheral blood mononuclear cells (PBMCs), taken at new diagnosis, from a patient treated with antithyroid drugs. These receptor sequences come from a female donor with Graves disease.

This clonotype showed up many times. The chain uses TRBV7-9 and TRBJ2-4, with D possibly being TRBD2 (7 bases). Trimming took off 7 bases at V and 8 bases at J, with 18 bases between the two ends. The CDR3 consists of 14 residues. From germline, CDR1 is SEHNR and CDR2 FQNEAQ (reference sequence). The CDR3 DNA reads TGTGCCAGCAACCGAGGGGGGGCGGAGGACATTCAGTACTTC. Its translation is CASNRGGAEDIQYF.

This clonotype appeared a few times. The V and J genes are TRBV6-2 or TRBV6-3 and TRBJ2-6; 11 bases map to TRBD2. Trimming at V came to 5 bases and at J to 0 bases, leaving 12 bases not matched to a gene. The CDR3 runs to 20 residues. Looked up from germline, CDR1 is MNHEY and CDR2 is SVGEGT. The CDR3 region has the DNA TGTGCCAGCAGTCGCCCGGGACTAGCGGTACCGACCTCTGGGGCCAACGTCCTGACTTTC. Its translation is CASSRPGLAVPTSGANVLTF.

This clonotype was counted ten times or more. V gene TRBV27 combines with J gene TRBJ2-3; weak D call: TRBD2 (5 bases). With 1 base removed from V and 6 bases from J, the gap between germline ends came to 11 bases. The CDR3 has 14 residues. Germline assignment: CDR1 MNHEY and CDR2 SMNVEV (reference sequence). The CDR3 spells CASSLLLGGDTQYF. CDR3 DNA: TGTGCCAGCAGTTTATTACTAGGAGGCGATACGCAGTATTTT.

This clonotype was seen ten or more times. The chain recombines TRBV6-2 or TRBV6-3 with TRBJ2-3; D is perhaps TRBD1 or TRBD2 (5 bases each). Trimming left V 6 bases short and J 6 bases short, with 13 bases between. CDR3 size: 13 residues. Germline V CDR1 and CDR2: MNHEY, SVGEGT. The CDR3 sequence: CASRAWGLDTQYF. For the CDR3, the DNA is TGTGCCAGCAGGGCTTGGGGGTTGGATACGCAGTATTTT.

This clonotype was recorded many times. V usage is TRBV14 and J usage is TRBJ2-3; D gene ambiguous. With 4 bases removed from V and 7 bases from J, the gap between germline ends came to 12 bases. The CDR3 sequence is 13 residues long. CDR1 SGHDN and CDR2 FVKESK come from the germline V gene. This chain's CDR3 is CASSPDGRNTQYF. CDR3 coding DNA: TGTGCCAGCAGCCCGGACGGCAGGAATACGCAGTATTTT.

This clonotype has at least ten counts. The rearrangement links TRBV6-5 to TRBJ2-7; a weak D match, TRBD2 (6 bases). The CDR3 length is 17 residues. Trimming left V 3 bases short and J 2 bases short, with 20 bases between. Germline loops: CDR1 MNHEY, CDR2 SVGAGI. The CDR3 here is CASSYAFARERAYEQYF. CDR3 bases: TGTGCCAGCAGTTATGCGTTTGCCCGAGAGCGGGCCTACGAGCAGTACTTC.

Comments on this clonotype: Likely a read error: the CDR3 ends without its conserved phenylalanine or tryptophan. This rearrangement joins TRBV5-1 to TRBJ2-1; 12 nucleotides align to TRBD2. The V and J ends lost 4 bases and 4 bases, in that order; junction bases with no gene match: 6. The length of the CDR3 is 16 residues. CDR1 is SGHRS and CDR2 is YFSETQ in the germline V gene. CDR3 amino acids: CASSMLLAGGYNEQFL. In DNA, the CDR3 is TGCGCCAGCAGCATGCTACTAGCGGGGGGATACAATGAGCAGTTCCTC.

The rearrangement links TRBV7-8 to TRBJ2-3; 12 nucleotides align to TRBD2. The germline V gene has CDR1 SGHVS and CDR2 FQNEAQ. CDR3 length: 20 amino acids. Germline trimming cut 5 bases from V and 6 bases from J; bases unmatched to any gene: 21. The CDR3: CASSPTPLLSSGRDQDTQYF. The DNA for the CDR3 is TGTGCCAGCAGCCCGACCCCGTTGCTTTCTAGCGGGAGGGACCAGGATACGCAGTATTTT.

This clonotype was observed a few times. The rearrangement joins TRBV4-1 to TRBJ2-7, with a tentative D call TRBD2 (5 bases). The CDR3 is 14 amino acids. Trimming removed 4 bases at V and 9 bases at J, with 19 bases between. From germline, CDR1 is MGHRA and CDR2 YSYEKL. Written as DNA, the CDR3 is TGCGCCAGCAGCCTCCAATCTCCGAGGGAAGGGCAGTACTTC. It codes for CASSLQSPREGQYF.

At least ten counts were recorded for this clonotype. The chain carries TRBV5-4 and TRBJ1-1; 7 nucleotides line up with TRBD1. The CDR3 length is 15 residues. With V trimmed by 4 bases and J by 3 bases, 9 bases remained unmatched. The germline V gene encodes CDR1 SGHNT and CDR2 YYREEE (reference sequence). The CDR3 region has the DNA TGTGCCAGCAGCGCCAGGGACAGAAGCGACACTGAAGCTTTCTTT. This encodes CASSARDRSDTEAFF.

At least ten counts were recorded for this clonotype. The chain employs TRBV3-2 and TRBJ2-5; the table's D call of TRBD1 was not tested on the DNA. TRBV3-2 corresponds to a pseudogene. The CDR3 contains 15 residues. The CDR3 sequence is CASSQVGQGKETQYF. As DNA, the CDR3 is TGTGCCAGCAGCCAAGTAGGACAGGGGAAAGAGACCCAGTACTTC.

This clonotype was counted at least ten times. The chain carries TRBV20-1 and TRBJ2-5, with 8 bases identical to TRBD2. There are 15 residues in the CDR3. The germline V gene has CDR1 DFQATT and CDR2 SNEGSKA (reference sequence). V shed 1 base, J shed 0 bases, and the junction held 4 bases outside the gene matches. In DNA, the CDR3 is TGCAGTGCTAGAGGGGTAGCGGGACACCAAGAGACCCAGTACTTC. It encodes CSARGVAGHQETQYF.

The rearrangement links TRBV5-1 to TRBJ1-4, with D tentatively TRBD1 (5 bases). The ends were cut back, 1 base at V and 8 bases at J, with 12 bases in the middle. The CDR3 has 14 residues. The V gene's germline CDR1 is SGHRS and CDR2 YFSETQ. CDR3 nucleotides: TGCGCCAGCAGCTTGTTACCAGGGAAGGAAAAACTGTTTTTT. This encodes CASSLLPGKEKLFF.

This clonotype was seen many times. V gene TRBV5-5 combines with J gene TRBJ2-1, with 11 bases fitting TRBD2. The trim removed 5 bases at V and 4 bases at J, leaving 5 bases unmatched. The germline CDR1 and CDR2 sequences are SGHKS and YYEKEE (reference sequence). The CDR3 extends over 15 amino acids. The CDR3 here is CASRLLAGEYNEQFF. CDR3 sequence (DNA): TGTGCCAGCAGACTACTAGCGGGAGAATACAATGAGCAGTTCTTC.

The chain links TRBV4-1 to TRBJ1-2, with D uncertain. V lost 0 bases and J lost 13, with 9 bases in between. Germline loops: CDR1 MGHRA, CDR2 YSYEKL. The CDR3 length is 11 residues. The CDR3 sequence: CASSQDGSCTF. DNA for the CDR3: TGCGCCAGCAGCCAAGATGGCTCCTGCACCTTC.

The gene calls are TRBV10-2 and TRBJ1-1; D is ambiguous. Germline V gene sequence: CDR1 WSHSY, CDR2 SAAADI. The CDR3 totals 13 residues. V dropped 7 bases and J dropped 1 base, with 10 bases sitting between them. The CDR3 sequence: CASIRRQNTEAFF. In DNA form, the CDR3 reads TGCGCCAGCATTAGGCGGCAGAACACTGAAGCTTTCTTT.

V and J are TRBV5-1 and TRBJ2-1; possibly TRBD1 for D (6 bases). Germline V gives CDR1 SGHRS, CDR2 YFSETQ. The CDR3 has 14 residues. V lost 4 bases and J lost 5, with 13 bases in between. CDR3 loop: CASSLDGQNNEQFF. CDR3 coding DNA: TGCGCCAGCAGCCTGGACGGACAGAACAATGAGCAGTTCTTC.

The V call is TRBV20-1, the J call TRBJ1-5, with D possibly matching TRBD1 (5 bases). CDR1 DFQATT and CDR2 SNEGSKA come from the germline V gene (reference sequence). CDR3 length: 14 amino acids. Deletions cut 5 bases from V and 2 bases from J, with 13 bases between. The CDR3: CSAGRVGRNQPQHF. The CDR3 region has the DNA TGCAGTGCTGGGAGGGTGGGACGCAATCAGCCCCAGCATTTT.

This clonotype was counted between two and nine times. The chain uses TRBV10-2 and TRBJ1-4; D unresolved. This CDR3 has 13 residues. Trimming took 6 bases from V and 4 from J, leaving 9 bases between them. CDR1 and CDR2 from the germline V gene are WSHSY and SAAADI. CDR3 DNA: TGCGCCAGCAGGGGAGGGTTTAATGAAAAACTGTTTTTT. This encodes CASRGGFNEKLFF.

The sample holds many counts of this clonotype. This rearrangement joins TRBV7-2 to TRBJ2-1; 9 bases match TRBD2. Germline V gene sequence: CDR1 SGHTA, CDR2 FQGNSA. The ends lost 3 bases at V and 8 bases at J; junction bases unmatched: 5. The CDR3 is made up of 14 amino acids. The DNA of the CDR3 is TGTGCCAGCAGCTTGATTAGCGGGAGCCATGAGCAGTTCTTC. Its translation: CASSLISGSHEQFF.

This clonotype came up many times. The junction differs from germline at one of its ends, possibly a read error. The gene calls are TRBV5-1 and TRBJ1-1; 7 bases fit TRBD1. The CDR3 consists of 14 residues. The germline V gene has CDR1 SGHRS and CDR2 YFSETQ. In nucleotides, the CDR3 is TGTGCCAGCAGTCCAGGGGGTTCGGGCACTGAAGCTTTCTTT. It encodes CASSPGGSGTEAFF.

This clonotype has a count of ten or more. The junction differs from germline at one of its ends, possibly a read error. This sequence joins TRBV15 and TRBJ2-7, with D possibly being TRBD1 (5 bases). This CDR3 region has 13 residues. Per germline, CDR1 LNHNV and CDR2 YYDKDF (reference sequence). Here the CDR3 reads CATSGDSSYEQYF. CDR3 bases: TGTGCCACCAGCGGAGACAGCTCCTACGAGCAGTACTTC.

V is TRBV7-2 and J is TRBJ1-5; D may be TRBD1 (6 bases). Germline V gene data show CDR1 as SGHTA and CDR2 as FQGNSA. Trimming removed 1 base at V and 5 bases at J, with 15 bases between. The CDR3 sequence is 16 residues long. This chain's CDR3 is CASSLVIAGVDQPQHF. DNA of the CDR3: TGTGCCAGCAGCTTAGTAATCGCAGGGGTGGATCAGCCCCAGCATTTT.

This clonotype was detected many times. The V gene is TRBV6-1, the J gene TRBJ2-7; the match to TRBD2 covers 7 bases. V shed 6 bases and J 2 bases; nucleotides not matched to a gene: 13. In germline, CDR1 is MNHNS, CDR2 SASEGT. The CDR3 covers 16 residues. CDR3 bases: TGTGCCAGCAGCAAGTGGGGAGGACTAGAGACCTACGAGCAGTACTTC. The encoded protein is CASSKWGGLETYEQYF.

A remark on this clonotype: A read error likely explains this, since a far larger clone differs by one base. The chain carries TRBV12-3 or TRBV12-4 and TRBJ1-1; D is unclear. CDR3 length equals 16 residues. This CDR3 is CASSPPNLLTNTETFF. The CDR3 nucleotides are TGTGCCAGCAGCCCACCTAACCTTCTAACGAACACTGAAACTTTCTTT.